This T cell receptor beta chain was found in a study of blood T cells in healthy people across ages. This CDR3 has 15 amino acids. Germline CDR1 LGHDT, CDR2 YNNKEL (reference sequence). Sample-barcoded 5' priming and a J-beta primer mix drove a second PCR of roughly 7 to 11 cycles. TCRdb passed the 5' RACE reads through MiXCR, listing each CDR3 protein once. The data show about 1.4 million distinct CDR3 sequences, around 55% seen once. The specimen sequenced was blood. V usage is TRBV3-1 and J usage is TRBJ2-4; 8 bases align to TRBD1. The end of the DNA is better explained by TRBJ2-7, so the J call may be wrong. The receptor comes from a man between 18 and 29 years old in good health. CDR3 nucleotide sequence: TGTGCCAGCAGCCAAGATCCGGGACAGGTCTACGAGCAGTACTTC. This gives the protein CASSQDPGQVYEQYF.